This T cell receptor (beta chain) was retrieved from a study of blood T cell repertoires in COVID-19. Study-wide context: Spain, Italy and the United States supplied samples that represented acute and convalescent COVID-19.

Germline-derived CDR1 and CDR2 are MNHEY and SVGAGI. The ends were cut back, 0 bases at V and 3 bases at J, with 6 bases in the middle. This CDR3 has 13 amino acids. In the source study's methods: It was from reference gene primer amplification that nucleated cell counts were estimated. Clones were read by immunoSEQ multiplex PCR, and TCRdb kept only the in-frame ones, dropping some. Clone size and V and J calls were adopted from that table, with D and trimming inferred from the DNA. The table includes around 250,000 clones, 70% to 85% detected once. The source material was peripheral blood. The rearrangement uses TRBV6-5 and TRBJ2-7; D unclear. This TCR came from a woman of 80 years or more with acute or convalescent COVID-19. CDR3 sequence: CASSYSEHYEQYF. The CDR3 DNA reads TGTGCCAGCAGTTACTCAGAGCACTACGAGCAGTACTTC.